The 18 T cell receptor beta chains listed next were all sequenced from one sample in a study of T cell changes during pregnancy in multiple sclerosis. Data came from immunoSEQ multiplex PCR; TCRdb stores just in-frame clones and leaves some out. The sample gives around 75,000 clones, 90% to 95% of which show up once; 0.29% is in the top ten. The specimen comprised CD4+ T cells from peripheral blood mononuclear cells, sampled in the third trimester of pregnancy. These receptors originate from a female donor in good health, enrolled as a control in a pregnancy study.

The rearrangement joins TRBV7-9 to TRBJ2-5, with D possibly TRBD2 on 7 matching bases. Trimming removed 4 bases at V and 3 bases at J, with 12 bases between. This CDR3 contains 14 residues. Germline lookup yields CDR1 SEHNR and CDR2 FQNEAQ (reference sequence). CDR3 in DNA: TGTGCCAGCAGCTGGGGGGGGGCAGAAGAGACCCAGTACTTC. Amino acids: CASSWGGAEETQYF.

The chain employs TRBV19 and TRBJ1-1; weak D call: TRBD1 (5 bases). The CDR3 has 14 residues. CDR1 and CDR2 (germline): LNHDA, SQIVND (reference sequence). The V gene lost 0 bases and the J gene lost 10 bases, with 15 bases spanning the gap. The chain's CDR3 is CASSIDSRAQGAFF. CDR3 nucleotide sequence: TGTGCCAGTAGTATAGATAGTAGGGCGCAGGGAGCTTTCTTT.

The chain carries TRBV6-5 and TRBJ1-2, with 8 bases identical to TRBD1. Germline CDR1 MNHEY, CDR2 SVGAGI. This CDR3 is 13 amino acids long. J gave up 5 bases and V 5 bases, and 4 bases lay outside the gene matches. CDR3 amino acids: CASSERTGYGYTF. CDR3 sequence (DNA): TGTGCCAGCAGTGAACGGACAGGGTATGGCTACACCTTC.

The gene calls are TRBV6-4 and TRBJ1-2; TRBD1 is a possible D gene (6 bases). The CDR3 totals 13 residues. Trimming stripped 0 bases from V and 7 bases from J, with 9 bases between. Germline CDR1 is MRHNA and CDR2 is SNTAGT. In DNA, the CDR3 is TGTGCCAGCAGTGACTCGGGGGCCGGTGGCTACACCTTC. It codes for CASSDSGAGGYTF.

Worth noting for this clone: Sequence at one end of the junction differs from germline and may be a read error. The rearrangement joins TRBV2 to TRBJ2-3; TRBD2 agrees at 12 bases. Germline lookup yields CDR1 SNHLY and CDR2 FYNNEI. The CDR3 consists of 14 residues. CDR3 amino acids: CASNELAGGYTQYF. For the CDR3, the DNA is TGTGCCAGCAATGAACTAGCGGGGGGATATACGCAGTATTTT.

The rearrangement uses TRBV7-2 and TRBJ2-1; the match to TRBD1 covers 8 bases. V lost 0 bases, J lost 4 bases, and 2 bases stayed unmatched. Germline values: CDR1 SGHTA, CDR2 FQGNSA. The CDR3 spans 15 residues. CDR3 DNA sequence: TGTGCCAGCAGCTTAGCGGGACAGGATTACAATGAGCAGTTCTTC. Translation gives CASSLAGQDYNEQFF. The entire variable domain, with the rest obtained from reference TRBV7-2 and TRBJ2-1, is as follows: GAGVSQSPSNKVTEKGKDVELRCDPISGHTALYWYRQSLGQGLEFLIYFQGNSAPDKSGLPSDRFSAERTGGSVSTLTIQRTQQEDSAVYLCASSLAGQDYNEQFFGPGTRLTVL.

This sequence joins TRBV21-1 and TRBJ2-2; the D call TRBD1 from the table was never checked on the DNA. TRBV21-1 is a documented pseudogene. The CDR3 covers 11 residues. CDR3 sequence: CASSKNETRVF. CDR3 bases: TGTGCCAGCAGCAAGAACGAGACCAGGGTTTTT.

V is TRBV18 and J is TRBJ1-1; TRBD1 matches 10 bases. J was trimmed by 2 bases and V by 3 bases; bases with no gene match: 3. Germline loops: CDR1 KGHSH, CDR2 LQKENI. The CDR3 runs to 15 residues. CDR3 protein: CASSPRDRGNTEAFF. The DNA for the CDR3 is TGTGCCAGCTCACCGAGGGACAGGGGAAACACTGAAGCTTTCTTT. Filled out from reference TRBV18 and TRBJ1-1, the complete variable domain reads NAGVMQNPRHLVRRRGQEARLRCSPMKGHSHVYWYRQLPEEGLKFMVYLQKENIIDESGMPKERFSAEFPKEGPSILRIQQVVRGDSAAYFCASSPRDRGNTEAFFGQGTRLTVV.

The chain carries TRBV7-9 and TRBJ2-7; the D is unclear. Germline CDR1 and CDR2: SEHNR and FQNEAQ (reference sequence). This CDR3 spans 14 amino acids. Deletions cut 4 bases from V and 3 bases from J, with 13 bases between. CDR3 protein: CASSSHTGHYEQYF. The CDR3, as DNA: TGTGCCAGCAGCTCCCATACGGGTCACTACGAGCAGTACTTC.

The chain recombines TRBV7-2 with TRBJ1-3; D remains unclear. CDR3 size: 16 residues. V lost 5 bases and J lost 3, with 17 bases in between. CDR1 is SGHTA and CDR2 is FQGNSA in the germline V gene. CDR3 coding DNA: TGTGCCAGCAGCCGCAGGTTATCGGGAGGTGGAAACACCATATATTTT. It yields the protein CASSRRLSGGGNTIYF.

The CDR3 is CASGLVPRVYEQYF. The CDR3 nucleotides read TGTGCTAGTGGTTTGGTACCCCGCGTGTACGAGCAGTACTTC. This rearrangement joins TRBV12-5 to TRBJ2-7; no firm D call. The CDR3 covers 14 residues. Germline assignment: CDR1 LGHNT and CDR2 FRNRAP. The V end was cut by 0 bases, the J end by 4 bases, with 10 bases between.

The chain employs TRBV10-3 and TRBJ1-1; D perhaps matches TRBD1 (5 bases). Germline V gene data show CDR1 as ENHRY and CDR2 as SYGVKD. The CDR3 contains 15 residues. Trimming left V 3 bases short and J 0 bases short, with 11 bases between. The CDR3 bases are TGTGCCATCAGTGATTCGGCAGGGATGAACACTGAAGCTTTCTTT. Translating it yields CAISDSAGMNTEAFF.

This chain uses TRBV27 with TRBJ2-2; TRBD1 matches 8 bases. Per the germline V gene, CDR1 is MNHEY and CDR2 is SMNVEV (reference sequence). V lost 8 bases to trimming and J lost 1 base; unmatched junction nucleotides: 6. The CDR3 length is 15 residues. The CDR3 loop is CASGTGGWNTGELFF. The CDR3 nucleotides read TGTGCCAGCGGTACAGGGGGGTGGAACACCGGGGAGCTGTTTTTT.

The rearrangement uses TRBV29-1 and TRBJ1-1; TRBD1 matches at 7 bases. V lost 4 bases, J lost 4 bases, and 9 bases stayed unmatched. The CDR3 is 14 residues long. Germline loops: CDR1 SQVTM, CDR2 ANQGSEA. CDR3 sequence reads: CSVGDRGRITEAFF. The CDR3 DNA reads TGCAGCGTTGGGGATAGGGGGCGTATCACTGAAGCTTTCTTT. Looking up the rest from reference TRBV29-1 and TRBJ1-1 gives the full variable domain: SAVISQKPSRDICQRGTSLTIQCQVDSQVTMMFWYRQQPGQSLTLIATANQGSEATYESGFVIDKFPISRPNLTFSTLTVSNMSPEDSSIYLCSVGDRGRITEAFFGQGTRLTVV.

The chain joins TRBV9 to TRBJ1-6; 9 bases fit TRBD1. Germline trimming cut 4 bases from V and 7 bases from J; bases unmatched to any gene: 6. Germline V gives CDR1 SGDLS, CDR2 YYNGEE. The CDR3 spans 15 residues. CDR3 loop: CASSLGQGFNSPLHF. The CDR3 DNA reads TGTGCCAGCAGCTTAGGACAGGGGTTCAATTCACCCCTCCACTTT.

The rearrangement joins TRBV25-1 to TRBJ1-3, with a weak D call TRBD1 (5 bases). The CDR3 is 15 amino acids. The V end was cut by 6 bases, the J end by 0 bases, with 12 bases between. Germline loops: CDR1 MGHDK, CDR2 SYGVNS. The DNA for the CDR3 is TGTGCCAGCAGAGACAGCGGGGTCTCTGGAAACACCATATATTTT. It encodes CASRDSGVSGNTIYF.

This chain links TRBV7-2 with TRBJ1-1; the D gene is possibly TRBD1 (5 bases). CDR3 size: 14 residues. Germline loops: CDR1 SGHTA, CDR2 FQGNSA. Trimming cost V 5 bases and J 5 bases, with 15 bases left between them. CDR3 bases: TGTGCCAGCAGCGCTCGGAGGGGCGGGACTGAAGCTTTCTTT. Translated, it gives CASSARRGGTEAFF.

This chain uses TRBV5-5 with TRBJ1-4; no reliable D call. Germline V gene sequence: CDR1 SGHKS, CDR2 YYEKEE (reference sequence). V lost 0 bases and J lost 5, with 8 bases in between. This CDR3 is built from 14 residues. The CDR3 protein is CASSLDQRNEKLFF. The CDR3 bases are TGTGCCAGCAGCTTGGATCAGCGGAATGAAAAACTGTTTTTT.